The next 21 T cell receptor beta chains were all read from a single sample in a study of T cell responses to AZD1222 COVID-19 vaccine. The data were produced by immunoSEQ multiplex PCR, yet TCRdb's version contains in-frame clones alone and is incomplete. Of roughly 200,000 clones listed, 80% to 95% were seen once; the top ten hold approximately 1.8%. The sequencing here drew on peripheral blood, taken 28 days after the second AZD1222 dose. The source is an adult who received the AZD1222 COVID-19 vaccine.

The chain has TRBV29-1 and TRBJ2-1, with D possibly TRBD2 on 6 matching bases. Germline V gene data show CDR1 as SQVTM and CDR2 as ANQGSEA. V was pared by 7 bases and J by 5 bases, with 21 bases between. The CDR3 length is 15 residues. As DNA, the CDR3 is TGCAGCGCCCTAGGGGTCGGACTACAAAACAATGAGCAGTTCTTC. This translates into CSALGVGLQNNEQFF.

The chain combines TRBV5-5 with TRBJ1-2; D is uncertain. V shed 0 bases and J shed 5 bases, with 8 bases lying between them. Germline values: CDR1 SGHKS, CDR2 YYEKEE (reference sequence). CDR3 size: 13 residues. CDR3 DNA sequence: TGTGCCAGCAGCTTGGTATCCGGGTATGGCTACACCTTC. As protein: CASSLVSGYGYTF.

The chain joins TRBV15 to TRBJ1-1; 10 bases agree with TRBD1. Germline CDR1 reads LNHNV; CDR2 reads YYDKDF (reference sequence). The CDR3 is 14 amino acids. V was clipped by 3 bases and J by 5 bases; unmatched bases: 3. CDR3 DNA: TGTGCCACCAGCAGGACAGGGGGCGGGACTGAAGCTTTCTTT. Translating it yields CATSRTGGGTEAFF. Together with reference TRBV15 and TRBJ1-1, the CDR3 gives the full variable domain: DAMVIQNPRYQVTQFGKPVTLSCSQTLNHNVMYWYQQKSSQAPKLLFHYYDKDFNNEADTPDNFQSRRPNTSFCFLDIRSPGLGDTAMYLCATSRTGGGTEAFFGQGTRLTVV.

This clone showed up just a few times. The chain uses TRBV29-1 and TRBJ1-2; D unresolved. Trimming left V 0 bases short and J 4 bases short, with 9 bases between. CDR3 length equals 13 residues. Germline V gene lookup returns CDR1 SQVTM and CDR2 ANQGSEA. The CDR3 nucleotides are TGCAGCGTTGAAGATCTCGTAGTCTATGGCTACACCTTC. Amino acids: CSVEDLVVYGYTF. Complete variable domain (other parts from reference TRBV29-1 and TRBJ1-2): SAVISQKPSRDICQRGTSLTIQCQVDSQVTMMFWYRQQPGQSLTLIATANQGSEATYESGFVIDKFPISRPNLTFSTLTVSNMSPEDSSIYLCSVEDLVVYGYTFGSGTRLTVV.

This chain joins TRBV19 and TRBJ1-1; D is ambiguous. Germline lookup yields CDR1 LNHDA and CDR2 SQIVND (reference sequence). The V end was cut by 7 bases, the J end by 0 bases, with 15 bases between. The CDR3 totals 15 residues. The CDR3 spells CASTLGGFMNTEAFF. CDR3 DNA: TGTGCCAGTACCCTGGGAGGGTTCATGAACACTGAAGCTTTCTTT.

The sample holds one count of this clone. CDR3 in DNA: TGTGCCAGCACCTCCCCGGGGGGGATCGAAGCTTTCTTT. Amino acid sequence: CASTSPGGIEAFF. The V gene is TRBV12-3 or TRBV12-4, the J gene TRBJ1-1, with D possibly TRBD1 on 5 matching bases. This CDR3 comprises 13 residues. V lost 7 bases to trimming and J lost 8 bases, with 17 bases between them.

This clone was counted a few times. The V gene is TRBV7-9, the J gene TRBJ2-2, with TRBD2 matching 12 bases. CDR3 length: 17 residues. Losses at the gene ends were 5 bases for V and 3 bases for J; bases not matched to a gene: 7. In germline, CDR1 is SEHNR, CDR2 FQNEAQ (reference sequence). The chain's CDR3 is CASSHALAGGHTGELFF. The DNA for the CDR3 is TGTGCCAGCAGCCACGCCCTAGCGGGAGGGCACACCGGGGAGCTGTTTTTT.

The chain is built from TRBV20-1 and TRBJ2-3; D is undetermined. Deletions cut 6 bases from V and 11 bases from J, with 12 bases between. Germline CDR1 and CDR2: DFQATT and SNEGSKA (reference sequence). The CDR3 contains 10 residues. The CDR3 here is CSASNFQQYF. The CDR3 DNA is TGCAGTGCCTCGAATTTCCAGCAGTATTTT.

The V call is TRBV20-1, the J call TRBJ2-1, with D hard to call. The CDR3 has 13 residues. Looked up from germline, CDR1 is DFQATT and CDR2 is SNEGSKA (reference sequence). The germline V and J ends were trimmed by 3 bases and 7 bases, with 13 bases remaining between them. CDR3 protein: CSASDVIENEQFF. CDR3 bases: TGCAGTGCTAGTGATGTTATAGAAAATGAGCAGTTCTTC.

CDR3 coding DNA: TGTGCCAGTAGGGTCGGGACGGCCAACTATGGCTACACCTTC. Translating it yields CASRVGTANYGYTF. This sequence joins TRBV19 and TRBJ1-2; D might be TRBD1 (5 bases). The V gene's germline CDR1 is LNHDA and CDR2 SQIVND (reference sequence). The CDR3 length is 14 residues. V shed 6 bases and J shed 2 bases, with 13 bases lying between them.

The chain recombines TRBV15 with TRBJ2-7; perhaps TRBD2 as D (5 bases). This CDR3 region has 15 residues. The germline CDR1 and CDR2 sequences are LNHNV and YYDKDF (reference sequence). Trimming took off 0 bases at V and 3 bases at J, with 12 bases between the two ends. The CDR3 reads CATSRDLTRDYEQYF. Here the CDR3 DNA reads TGTGCCACCAGCAGAGATCTTACTAGAGACTACGAGCAGTACTTC.

V and J are TRBV14 and TRBJ1-2, with D uncertain. Germline CDR1 is SGHDN and CDR2 is FVKESK. V was trimmed by 4 bases and J by 3 bases, leaving 9 bases between them. CDR3 length equals 13 residues. The CDR3 DNA follows: TGTGCCAGCAGCCCAGGTGTATACTATGGCTACACCTTC. It yields the protein CASSPGVYYGYTF.

This clone was seen a single time. V is TRBV20-1 and J is TRBJ2-7, with no clear D. The CDR3 contains 13 residues. V was trimmed by 3 bases and J by 2 bases, leaving 11 bases between them. CDR1 and CDR2 from the germline V gene are DFQATT and SNEGSKA (reference sequence). CDR3 sequence reads: CSASLASAYEQYF. The DNA of the CDR3 is TGCAGTGCTAGTTTGGCCTCCGCCTACGAGCAGTACTTC.

This chain connects TRBV30 to TRBJ1-1, with D unclear. CDR3 length: 11 amino acids. In germline, CDR1 is GTSNPN, CDR2 SVGIG (reference sequence). Between the trimmed V and J ends, which lost 5 bases and 4 bases, there was a span of 8 bases. CDR3 bases: TGTGCCTGGGTGTGGAGCACTGAAGCTTTCTTT. Translated: CAWVWSTEAFF.

This chain joins TRBV4-2 and TRBJ2-2, with 12 bases lining up with TRBD2. Per germline, CDR1 LGHNA and CDR2 YNFKEQ. This CDR3 has 16 amino acids. Trimming took 4 bases from V and 4 from J; bases not matched to a gene: 4. The DNA of the CDR3 is TGTGCCAGCAGCCCCGGACTAGCGGGGATCACCGGGGAGCTGTTTTTT. It codes for CASSPGLAGITGELFF.

This sequence joins TRBV6-6 and TRBJ2-7; TRBD2 matches 12 bases. CDR1 is MNHNY, CDR2 SVGAGI, per germline (reference sequence). The length of the CDR3 is 18 residues. The V gene end was trimmed by 5 bases and the J gene end by 0 bases; junction bases not matched to a gene: 11. CDR3 loop: CASSRALAGGTSSYEQYF. For the CDR3, the DNA is TGTGCCAGCAGTCGGGCACTAGCGGGAGGTACTAGCTCCTACGAGCAGTACTTC.

This clone was recorded once. The CDR3 loop reads CASSRDRRETQYF. Here the CDR3 DNA reads TGCGCCAGCAGCAGGGACAGAAGAGAGACCCAGTACTTC. The chain uses TRBV5-1 and TRBJ2-5; the match to TRBD1 covers 7 bases. This CDR3 comprises 13 residues. Trimming cost V 4 bases and J 4 bases; bases outside gene matches: 4. Germline V gene data show CDR1 as SGHRS and CDR2 as YFSETQ.

The chain carries TRBV6-5 and TRBJ1-2; 8 nucleotides agree with TRBD1. CDR1 and CDR2 (germline): MNHEY, SVGAGI. The CDR3 sequence is 16 residues long. With V trimmed by 4 bases and J by 2 bases, 9 bases remained unmatched. CDR3 coding DNA: TGTGCCAGCAGTTCTTGGGGGGGGACAGGCAACTATGGCTACACCTTC. Its translation is CASSSWGGTGNYGYTF.

The rearrangement links TRBV5-1 to TRBJ1-2; 8 nucleotides align to TRBD1. Trimming at V came to 1 base and at J to 3 bases, leaving 5 bases not matched to a gene. Germline CDR1 reads SGHRS; CDR2 reads YFSETQ. The CDR3 contains 15 residues. The CDR3 DNA reads TGCGCCAGCAGCTTGAGCCAGGGGGCTGACTATGGCTACACCTTC. This encodes CASSLSQGADYGYTF.

The chain links TRBV2 to TRBJ2-7, with D possibly matching TRBD1 (5 bases). The V gene lost 4 bases and the J gene lost 0 bases, with 7 bases spanning the gap. The CDR3 has 13 residues. Germline CDR1 reads SNHLY; CDR2 reads FYNNEI. The DNA of the CDR3 is TGTGCCAGCAGTGGCGACAGCTCCTACGAGCAGTACTTC. It specifies CASSGDSSYEQYF.

The J gene is TRBJ2-1, the V gene TRBV12-3 or TRBV12-4, with D perhaps matching TRBD1 (5 bases). The CDR3 is 13 amino acids. V was clipped by 3 bases and J by 8 bases, with 11 bases between them. The CDR3 spells CASSFQGTDEQFF. The CDR3 DNA reads TGTGCCAGCAGTTTTCAGGGTACGGATGAGCAGTTCTTC.